A selection of T cell receptor beta chains follows, all from one sample in a study of cytomegalovirus exposure and HLA in healthy donors. Sequencing used immunoSEQ multiplex PCR; TCRdb keeps in-frame clones, though not all of them. The data contain hundreds of thousands of clones, about 90% of them singletons. The sample consisted of PBMCs. The receptors originated from a woman in her 30s in good health and CMV-seropositive. The CDR3 runs from the conserved cysteine through the conserved F or W. D genes are given only for firm matches. Part of the rows lack a size; the others show once, few, many or a class for expanded clones.

V: TRBV2
size: -
J: TRBJ2-7
D: TRBD1
DNA: TGTGCCAGCAGGGTCACAGGGGTGGTGGGCGAGCAGTACTTC
CDR3: CASRVTGVVGEQYF

V: TRBV28
size: -
J: TRBJ1-3
D: -
DNA: TGTGCCAGCAGTTTACGGGAGCTCTCTGGAAACACCATATATTTT
CDR3: CASSLRELSGNTIYF

V: TRBV2
size: few
J: TRBJ1-1
D: TRBD1
DNA: TGTGCCAGCAGCCGGGACAGGGCGTCCTACACTGAAGCTTTCTTT
CDR3: CASSRDRASYTEAFF

V: TRBV28
size: -
J: TRBJ2-7
D: -
DNA: TGTGCCAGCAGTTTAGGGGACAATTCCTACGAGCAGTACTTC
CDR3: CASSLGDNSYEQYF

V: TRBV11-2
size: -
J: TRBJ2-2
D: -
DNA: TGTGCCAGCAGCTTAGGGAGGTACGGGGAGCTGTTTTTT
CDR3: CASSLGRYGELFF

V: TRBV10-3
size: -
J: TRBJ1-5
D: -
DNA: TGTGCCATCAGTGAGGACAGGACCAATCAGCCCCAGCATTTT
CDR3: CAISEDRTNQPQHF

V: TRBV6-4
size: -
J: TRBJ2-7
D: TRBD2
DNA: TGTGCCAGCAGACACGGGACTAGCGGGGGACAACCCTACGAGCAGTACTTC
CDR3: CASRHGTSGGQPYEQYF

V: TRBV6-5
size: -
J: TRBJ1-2
D: -
DNA: TGTGCCAGCAAGGAGCCGAACTATGGCTACACCTTC
CDR3: CASKEPNYGYTF

V: TRBV5-6
size: once
J: TRBJ1-1
D: TRBD1
DNA: TGTGCCAGCAGCTGGGACAGATCGAACACTGAAGCTTTCTTT
CDR3: CASSWDRSNTEAFF

V: TRBV5-1
size: once
J: TRBJ1-3
D: -
DNA: TGCGCCAGCAGAATTGAGCTCTCTGGAAACACCATATATTTT
CDR3: CASRIELSGNTIYF

V: TRBV30
size: -
J: TRBJ1-1
D: -
DNA: TGTGCCTGGTTCGGACAGCCAAACACTGAAGCTTTCTTT
CDR3: CAWFGQPNTEAFF

V: TRBV10-2
size: many
J: TRBJ1-2
D: -
DNA: TGCGCCAGCAGTGACGCAGGATACTCCTCAGGCTACACCTTC
CDR3: CASSDAGYSSGYTF

V: TRBV14
size: -
J: TRBJ2-5
D: -
DNA: TGTGCCAGCAGCCAAGATAGAGGTGTGGTTAGGGGCCAAGAGACCCAGTACTTC
CDR3: CASSQDRGVVRGQETQYF

V: TRBV2
size: -
J: TRBJ2-1
D: -
DNA: TGTGCCACCGGGAGCCCCGGCGGTAATGAGCAGTTCTTC
CDR3: CATGSPGGNEQFF

V: TRBV21-1
size: -
J: TRBJ1-4
D: -
DNA: TGTGCCAGCAGCAAACGGGCAACAGGGGACGGAAAACTGTTTTTT
CDR3: CASSKRATGDGKLFF

V: TRBV7-9
size: -
J: TRBJ1-5
D: -
DNA: TGTGCCAGCAGCTCGGACAGTTATAGCAATCAGCCCCAGCATTTT
CDR3: CASSSDSYSNQPQHF

V: TRBV28
size: -
J: TRBJ2-7
D: -
DNA: TGTGCCAGCCATGGGGATCGACAGAGCTCCTACGAGCAGTACTTC
CDR3: CASHGDRQSSYEQYF

V: TRBV5-4
size: -
J: TRBJ2-2
D: TRBD2
DNA: TGTGCCAGCAGGACGAGCGGGATCAACACCGGGGAGCTGTTTTTT
CDR3: CASRTSGINTGELFF

V: TRBV27
size: -
J: TRBJ2-7
D: -
DNA: TGTGCCAGCAGTCCCGGACTCGATTCTTACGAGCAGTACTTC
CDR3: CASSPGLDSYEQYF

V: TRBV13
size: -
J: TRBJ2-7
D: TRBD2
DNA: TGTGCCAGCAGCTTAGGAGGGTTCTTGATAGCGGGTTCCTACGAGCAGTACTTC
CDR3: CASSLGGFLIAGSYEQYF

V: TRBV30
size: -
J: TRBJ2-5
D: -
DNA: TGTGCCTGGAGTGTATTGGGGGGAAGAGAGACCCAGTACTTC
CDR3: CAWSVLGGRETQYF

V: TRBV5-1
size: many
J: TRBJ2-5
D: TRBD2
DNA: TGCGCCAGCAGCTCCGGGGGGGAGACCCAGTACTTC
CDR3: CASSSGGETQYF

V: TRBV2
size: -
J: TRBJ2-7
D: -
DNA: TGTGCCAGTCTGTTTAGGGCAGGGAAACCCTACGAGCAGTACTTC
CDR3: CASLFRAGKPYEQYF

V: TRBV19
size: -
J: TRBJ1-5
D: -
DNA: TGTGCCAGTAGTATAGCGGGGTTGCCCCAGCATTTT
CDR3: CASSIAGLPQHF

V: TRBV28
size: -
J: TRBJ2-7
D: -
DNA: TGTGCCAGCAGTTTCGAACTGGGAAGGGGTTTTAGGTACGAGCAGTACTTC
CDR3: CASSFELGRGFRYEQYF